What follows are 10 T cell receptor beta chains derived from one specimen sequenced in a study of T cell responses to AZD1222 COVID-19 vaccine. Measured with immunoSEQ multiplex PCR; TCRdb has only the in-frame clones, and not every one. This repertoire shows roughly 120,000 clones, around 93% found once; its top ten account for around 14%. Source: peripheral blood, taken on day 0 of AZD1222 vaccination. The receptors stem from an adult in good health.

The chain couples TRBV3-1 (or the pseudogene TRBV3-2) to TRBJ1-1, with a weak D call TRBD1 (6 bases). Germline loops: CDR1 LGHDT, CDR2 YNNKEL (reference sequence). The CDR3 is 13 residues long. The ends were cut back, 2 bases at V and 3 bases at J, with 7 bases in the middle. The DNA for the CDR3 is TGTGCCAGCAGCCAACAGGGGTACACTGAAGCTTTCTTT. Amino acid sequence: CASSQQGYTEAFF.

This chain connects TRBV4-3 to TRBJ2-2, with TRBD1 as a possible D gene (5 bases). This CDR3 contains 18 residues. Trimming pared 4 bases from V and 1 base from J, leaving 19 bases between. Germline V gene data show CDR1 as LGHNA and CDR2 as YSLEER. This CDR3 reads CASSLRQIVSLNTGELFF. In nucleotides, the CDR3 is TGCGCCAGCAGCCTTCGACAGATAGTCAGTCTGAACACCGGGGAGCTGTTTTTT.

The sample holds one count of this clone. The CDR3 region is CASSQELAGKETQYF. DNA for the CDR3: TGTGCCAGCAGCCAAGAGCTAGCAGGGAAGGAGACCCAGTACTTC. The chain joins TRBV3-1 (or the pseudogene TRBV3-2) to TRBJ2-5; D is tentatively TRBD1 or TRBD2 (5 bases each). Germline V gene data show CDR1 as LGHDT and CDR2 as YNNKEL (reference sequence). V was trimmed by 0 bases and J by 5 bases, leaving 13 bases between them. This CDR3 spans 15 amino acids.

The genes are TRBV9 and TRBJ2-2; maybe TRBD2 (7 bases). Trimming removed 4 bases from V and 6 bases from J, with 16 bases in between. Germline values: CDR1 SGDLS, CDR2 YYNGEE. The CDR3 covers 15 residues. The CDR3 is CASSPMGEGAGELFF. The CDR3 region has the DNA TGTGCCAGCAGCCCAATGGGGGAGGGGGCCGGGGAGCTGTTTTTT. The variable domain in full, completed from reference TRBV9 and TRBJ2-2, reads DSGVTQTPKHLITATGQRVTLRCSPRSGDLSVYWYQQSLDQGLQFLIQYYNGEERAKGNILERFSAQQFPDLHSELNLSSLELGDSALYFCASSPMGEGAGELFFGEGSRLTVL.

This clone is a singleton in its sample. This chain connects TRBV19 to TRBJ2-7; D is unclear. CDR3 length equals 14 residues. Trimming pared 1 base from V and 1 base from J, leaving 8 bases between. Germline V gene sequence: CDR1 LNHDA, CDR2 SQIVND (reference sequence). The CDR3 protein is CASSIGLGSYEQYF. CDR3 coding DNA: TGTGCCAGTAGTATAGGTTTGGGGTCCTACGAGCAGTACTTC.

This chain uses TRBV5-4 with TRBJ1-1; 9 nucleotides match TRBD1. The length of the CDR3 is 14 residues. With 2 bases clipped from V and 1 base from J, the junction kept 0 bases outside the gene matches. CDR1 SGHNT and CDR2 YYREEE come from the germline V gene (reference sequence). CDR3 nucleotide sequence: TGTGCCAGCAGCTTACAGGGGGCGAACACTGAAGCTTTCTTT. The encoded protein is CASSLQGANTEAFF. Full variable domain (outside the CDR3, taken from reference TRBV5-4 and TRBJ1-1): ETGVTQSPTHLIKTRGQQVTLRCSSQSGHNTVSWYQQALGQGPQFIFQYYREEENGRGNFPPRFSGLQFPNYSSELNVNALELDDSALYLCASSLQGANTEAFFGQGTRLTVV.

The genes are TRBV6-5 and TRBJ1-1, with a weak D call TRBD1 (5 bases). Trimming removed 7 bases from V and 0 bases from J, with 15 bases in between. This CDR3 spans 15 amino acids. Germline V gene sequence: CDR1 MNHEY, CDR2 SVGAGI. The CDR3 DNA follows: TGTGCCAGCACCCATCGGGCAGGGATGAACACTGAAGCTTTCTTT. Translating it yields CASTHRAGMNTEAFF.

This chain links TRBV6-1 with TRBJ2-2; 7 bases line up with TRBD2. V shed 1 base and J 4 bases; nucleotides not matched to a gene: 6. The CDR3 sequence is 16 residues long. CDR1 MNHNS and CDR2 SASEGT come from the germline V gene. CDR3 bases: TGTGCCAGCAGTGAAGAAGGCGGGGGTTTCACCGGGGAGCTGTTTTTT. Its translation: CASSEEGGGFTGELFF.

The chain employs TRBV3-1 (or the pseudogene TRBV3-2) and TRBJ2-2; the D is unclear. Germline V CDR1 and CDR2: LGHDT, YNNKEL (reference sequence). This CDR3 has 12 amino acids. Trimming took 2 bases from V and 8 from J, leaving 6 bases between them. This chain's CDR3 is CASSQLNGELFF. As DNA, the CDR3 is TGTGCCAGCAGCCAATTGAATGGGGAGCTGTTTTTT.

The V and J genes are TRBV9 and TRBJ1-2; the D is unclear. The CDR3 is made up of 13 amino acids. Trimming pared 0 bases from V and 1 base from J, leaving 4 bases between. From germline, CDR1 is SGDLS and CDR2 YYNGEE. For the CDR3, the DNA is TGTGCCAGCAGCGTAGCGAGTAACTATGGCTACACCTTC. Protein sequence: CASSVASNYGYTF. The whole variable domain, filled in from reference TRBV9 and TRBJ1-2, reads DSGVTQTPKHLITATGQRVTLRCSPRSGDLSVYWYQQSLDQGLQFLIQYYNGEERAKGNILERFSAQQFPDLHSELNLSSLELGDSALYFCASSVASNYGYTFGSGTRLTVV.